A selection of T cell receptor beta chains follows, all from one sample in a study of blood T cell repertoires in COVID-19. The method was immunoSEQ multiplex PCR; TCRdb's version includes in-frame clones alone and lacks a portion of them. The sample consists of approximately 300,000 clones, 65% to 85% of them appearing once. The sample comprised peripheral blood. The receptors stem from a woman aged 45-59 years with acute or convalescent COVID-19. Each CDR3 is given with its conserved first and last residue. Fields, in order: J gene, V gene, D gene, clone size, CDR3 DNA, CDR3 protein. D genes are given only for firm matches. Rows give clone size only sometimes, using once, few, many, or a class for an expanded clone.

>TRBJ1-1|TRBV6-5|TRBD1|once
TGTGCCAGCAGCGGACAGGGGGCGCAAGCCACTGAAGCTTTCTTT
CASSGQGAQATEAFF
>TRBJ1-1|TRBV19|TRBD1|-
TGTGCCAGTAGTGTTCCGGGACAGGGAACTGAAGCTTTCTTT
CASSVPGQGTEAFF
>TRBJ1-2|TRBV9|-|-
TGTGCCAGCAGCGTAGGAGGCTATGGCTACACCTTC
CASSVGGYGYTF
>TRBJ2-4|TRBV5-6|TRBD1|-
TGTGCCAGCAGCTTGGAGATGTCGACAGGGCCCAAAAACATTCAGTACTTC
CASSLEMSTGPKNIQYF
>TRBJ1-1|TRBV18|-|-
TGTGCCAGCTCACCACAGAGGATCAGCACTGAAGCTTTCTTT
CASSPQRISTEAFF
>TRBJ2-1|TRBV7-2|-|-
TGTGCCAGCAAACTGACCGGGACTCAATACAATGAGCAGTTCTTC
CASKLTGTQYNEQFF
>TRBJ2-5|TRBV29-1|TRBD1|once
TGCAGCGTTGTCTGGCCAGGGGGACAAGAGACCCAGTACTTC
CSVVWPGGQETQYF
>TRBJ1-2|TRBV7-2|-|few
TGTGCCAGCACCCTCGTGGGCGGCTACACCTTC
CASTLVGGYTF
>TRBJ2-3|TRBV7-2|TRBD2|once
TGTGCCAGCAGCTTTGGTGGGGGAGGGGTGGATACGCAGTATTTT
CASSFGGGGVDTQYF
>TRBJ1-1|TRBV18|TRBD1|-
TGTGCCAGCTCACCGACAGGGGGCATGAACACTGAAGCTTTCTTT
CASSPTGGMNTEAFF
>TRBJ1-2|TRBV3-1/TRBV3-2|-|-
TGTGCCAGCAGCCAAGATCTTGGAGGGTTGGGCTATGGCTACACCTTC
CASSQDLGGLGYGYTF
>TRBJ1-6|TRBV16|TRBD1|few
TGTGCCAGCAGCCACCCCGACAGGGCTAATTCACCCCTCCACTTT
CASSHPDRANSPLHF
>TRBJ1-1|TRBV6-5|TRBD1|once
TGTGCCAGCACCGGACAGGGGAGAGGGACTGAAGCTTTCTTT
CASTGQGRGTEAFF
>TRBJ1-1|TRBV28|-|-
TGTGCCAGCAGTTTATTGTCGAGAACTGAAGCTTTCTTT
CASSLLSRTEAFF
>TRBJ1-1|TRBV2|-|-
TGTGCCAGCTTTGGAGGGCCTAGTGCTTTCTTT
CASFGGPSAFF
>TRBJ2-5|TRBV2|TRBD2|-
TGTGCCAGCAGCCGGACTAGCGGGTCCCTAGGGGCCCAGTACTTC
CASSRTSGSLGAQYF
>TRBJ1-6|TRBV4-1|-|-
TGCGCCAGCAGCCACCCCCAACGTGGGAGGTCCGATTCACCCCTCCACTTT
CASSHPQRGRSDSPLHF
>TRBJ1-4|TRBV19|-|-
TGTGCCAGTACCCAAAGAGGAGGGATTGCTGAAAAACTGTTTTTT
CASTQRGGIAEKLFF
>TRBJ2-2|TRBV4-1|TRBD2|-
TGCGCCAGCAGCCAAGACCCAGCGGGAGGGCCGAACACCGGGGAGCTGTTTTTT
CASSQDPAGGPNTGELFF
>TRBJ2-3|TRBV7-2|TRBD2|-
TGTGCCAGCAGCTCGCCGGGACTAGCGGGAGGGAAGTCGACAGATACGCAGTATTTT
CASSSPGLAGGKSTDTQYF
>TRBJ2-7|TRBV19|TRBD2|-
TGTGCCAGTAGTGCGGGACTAGCGGGAGAGCAGTACTTC
CASSAGLAGEQYF
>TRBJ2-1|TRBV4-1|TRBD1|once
TGCGCCAGCAGCCAAGATGACAGGGGAGGTAGAAATGAGCAGTTCTTC
CASSQDDRGGRNEQFF
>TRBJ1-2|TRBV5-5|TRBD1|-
TGTGCCAGCAGCTTACTGGGACAGGGCTACACCTTC
CASSLLGQGYTF
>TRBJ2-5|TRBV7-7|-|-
TGTGCCAGCAGCTGGGGGACGGGGGACTTGGAGGAGACCCAGTACTTC
CASSWGTGDLEETQYF
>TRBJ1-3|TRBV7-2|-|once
TGTGCCAGCAGTTTGGGCCCCAGCTCTGGAAACACCATATATTTT
CASSLGPSSGNTIYF
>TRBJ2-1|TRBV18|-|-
TGTGCCAGCTCACTCTATGATAGCGGTACCTACAATGAGCAGTTCTTC
CASSLYDSGTYNEQFF
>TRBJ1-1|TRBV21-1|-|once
TGTGCCAGCAGCTCAGTGAGGTTTAGGGCTTTCTTT
CASSSVRFRAFF
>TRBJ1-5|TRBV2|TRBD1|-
TGTGCCAGCAGTGATCAGGGGGATAGCAATCAGCCCCAGCATTTT
CASSDQGDSNQPQHF
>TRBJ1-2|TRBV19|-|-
TGTGCCGCTAGGCCCCCCCTGGAGAACTATGGCTACACCTTC
CAARPPLENYGYTF
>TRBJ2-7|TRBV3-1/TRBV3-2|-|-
TGTGCCAGCAGCCAAGATTTGGGGACTGTCTACGAGCAGTACTTC
CASSQDLGTVYEQYF
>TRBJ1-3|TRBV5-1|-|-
TGCGCCAGCAGCTTGGTTGTGGGGCCTGGAAACACCATATATTTT
CASSLVVGPGNTIYF
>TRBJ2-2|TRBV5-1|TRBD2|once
TGCGCCAGCAGCGGGGGGGAGGCCACCGGGGAGCTGTTTTTT
CASSGGEATGELFF
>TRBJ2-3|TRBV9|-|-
TGTGCCAGCAGCGTATATGCGGGGCAGTCGGTTACGCAGTATTTT
CASSVYAGQSVTQYF
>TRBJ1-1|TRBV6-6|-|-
TGTGCCAGCAGCTCTGGTGGGGCAGGGATGAACACTGAAGCTTTCTTT
CASSSGGAGMNTEAFF
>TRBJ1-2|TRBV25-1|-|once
TGTGCCAGCAGTGAAGGCGGGTATGGCTACACCTTC
CASSEGGYGYTF
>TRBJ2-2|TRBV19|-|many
TGTGCCAGTACCCCGGGCAGGGGGAGGGGGGAGCTGTTTTTT
CASTPGRGRGELFF
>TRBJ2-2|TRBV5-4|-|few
TGTGCCAGCAGCTTGGAACCAGAACTACACCGGGAGCTGTTTTTT
CASSLEPELHRELFF
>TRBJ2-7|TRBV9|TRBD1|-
TGTGCCAGCAGCGTAACTGAGGGGGCGTCGGGCGAGCAGTACTTC
CASSVTEGASGEQYF
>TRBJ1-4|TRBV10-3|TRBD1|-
TGTGCCATCAGTGAGTCAGGGACAGGGAACGCTGCTAATGAAAAACTGTTTTTT
CAISESGTGNAANEKLFF
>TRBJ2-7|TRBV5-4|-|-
TGTGCCAGCAGCTTTCCCAACAGTTTCGAGCAGTACTTC
CASSFPNSFEQYF
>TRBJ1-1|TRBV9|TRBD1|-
TGTGCCAGCAGCACGGGACAGGGCTACACTGAAGCTTTCTTT
CASSTGQGYTEAFF
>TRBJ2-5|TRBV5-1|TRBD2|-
TGCGCCAGCAGCCCTGGACTAGCGGGGAACCAAGAGACCCAGTACTTC
CASSPGLAGNQETQYF
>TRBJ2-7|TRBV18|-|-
TGTGCCAGCTCACTAGCTAGAGGCCACGAGCAGTACTTC
CASSLARGHEQYF
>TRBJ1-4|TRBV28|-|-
TGTGCCAGCAGTTTAGCAGGGGAGGGGGAAAAACTGTTTTTT
CASSLAGEGEKLFF
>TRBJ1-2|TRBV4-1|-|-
TGCGCCAGCAGCCAAGATACGGACTATGGCTACACCTTC
CASSQDTDYGYTF
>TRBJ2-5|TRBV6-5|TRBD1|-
TGTGCCACCAGTACCCGACAGGGAATAAAAGAGACCCAGTACTTC
CATSTRQGIKETQYF
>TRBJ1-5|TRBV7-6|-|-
TGTGCCAGCAGCTCAGGAGGTGGTAGCAATCAGCCCCAGCATTTT
CASSSGGGSNQPQHF
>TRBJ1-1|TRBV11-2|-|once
TGTGCCAGCAGCTTTCGGGGGGGCGCGGCTGAAGCTTTCTTT
CASSFRGGAAEAFF